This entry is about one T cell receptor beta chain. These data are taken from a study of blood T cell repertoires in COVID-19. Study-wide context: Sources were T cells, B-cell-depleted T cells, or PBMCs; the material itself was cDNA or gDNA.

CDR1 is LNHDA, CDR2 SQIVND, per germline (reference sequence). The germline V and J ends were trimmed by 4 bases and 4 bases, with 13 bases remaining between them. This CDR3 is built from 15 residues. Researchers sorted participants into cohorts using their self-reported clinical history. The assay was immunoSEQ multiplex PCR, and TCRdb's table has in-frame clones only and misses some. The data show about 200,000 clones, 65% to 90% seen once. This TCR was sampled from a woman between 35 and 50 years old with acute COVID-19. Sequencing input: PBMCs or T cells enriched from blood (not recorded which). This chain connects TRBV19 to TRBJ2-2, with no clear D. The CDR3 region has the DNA TGTGCCAGTAGTACTGGTTCCGCAGGCACCGGGGAGCTGTTTTTT. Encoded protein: CASSTGSAGTGELFF. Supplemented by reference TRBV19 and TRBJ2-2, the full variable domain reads DGGITQSPKYLFRKEGQNVTLSCEQNLNHDAMYWYRQDPGQGLRLIYYSQIVNDFQKGDIAEGYSVSREKKESFPLTVTSAQKNPTAFYLCASSTGSAGTGELFFGEGSRLTVL.